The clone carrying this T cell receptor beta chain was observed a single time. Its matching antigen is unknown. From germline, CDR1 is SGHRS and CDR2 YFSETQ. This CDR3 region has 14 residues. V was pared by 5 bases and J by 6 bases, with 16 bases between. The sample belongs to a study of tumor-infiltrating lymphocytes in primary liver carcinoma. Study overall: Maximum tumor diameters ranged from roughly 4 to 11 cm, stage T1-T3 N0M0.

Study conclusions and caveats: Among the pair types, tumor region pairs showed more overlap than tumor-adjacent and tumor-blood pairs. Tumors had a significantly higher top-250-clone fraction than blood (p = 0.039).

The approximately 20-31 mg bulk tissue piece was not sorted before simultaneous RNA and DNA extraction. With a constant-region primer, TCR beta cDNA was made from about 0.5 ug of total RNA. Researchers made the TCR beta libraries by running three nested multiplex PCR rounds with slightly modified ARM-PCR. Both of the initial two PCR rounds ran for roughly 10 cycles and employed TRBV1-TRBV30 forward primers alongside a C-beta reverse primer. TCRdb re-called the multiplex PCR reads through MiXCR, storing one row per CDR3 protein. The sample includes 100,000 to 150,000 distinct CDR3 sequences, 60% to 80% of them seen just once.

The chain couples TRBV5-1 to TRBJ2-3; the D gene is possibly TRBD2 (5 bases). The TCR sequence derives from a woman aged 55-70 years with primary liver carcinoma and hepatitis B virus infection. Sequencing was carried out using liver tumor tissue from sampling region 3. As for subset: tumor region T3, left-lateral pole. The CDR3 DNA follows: TGCGCCAGCAGTCACATCGGGAAGTCCGATACGCAGTATTTT. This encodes CASSHIGKSDTQYF.